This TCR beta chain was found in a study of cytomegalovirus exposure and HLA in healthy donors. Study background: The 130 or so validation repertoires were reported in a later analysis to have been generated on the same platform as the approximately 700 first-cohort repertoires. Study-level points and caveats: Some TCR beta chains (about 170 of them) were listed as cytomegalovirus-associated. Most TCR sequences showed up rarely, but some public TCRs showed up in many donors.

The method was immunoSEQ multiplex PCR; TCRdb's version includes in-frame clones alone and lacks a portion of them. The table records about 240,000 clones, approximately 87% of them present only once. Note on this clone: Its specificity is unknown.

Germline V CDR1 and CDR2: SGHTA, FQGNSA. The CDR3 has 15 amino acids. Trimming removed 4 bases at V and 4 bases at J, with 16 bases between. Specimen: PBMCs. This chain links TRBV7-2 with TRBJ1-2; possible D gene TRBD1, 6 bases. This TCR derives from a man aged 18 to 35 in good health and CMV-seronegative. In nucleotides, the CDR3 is TGTGCCAGCAGCTCTGACCCTTCAGGGGTCTATGGCTACACCTTC. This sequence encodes CASSSDPSGVYGYTF. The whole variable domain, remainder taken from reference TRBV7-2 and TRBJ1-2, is GAGVSQSPSNKVTEKGKDVELRCDPISGHTALYWYRQSLGQGLEFLIYFQGNSAPDKSGLPSDRFSAERTGGSVSTLTIQRTQQEDSAVYLCASSSDPSGVYGYTFGSGTRLTVV.